This T cell receptor beta chain is drawn from a study of a mutant IDH1 vaccine in newly diagnosed glioma. On the study more broadly: The treated population exhibited a male proportion of around 62%, a female proportion of 37.5%, and a mean age of about 40 years.

Sequencing was performed with immunoSEQ multiplex PCR; in TCRdb, only in-frame clones are kept and a portion is missing. The data show over 30,000 clones, over 50% seen once. About this clone: Antigen: not known.

The sample's time point: week 5, during vaccination. Each dose of the vaccine consisted of 300 ug of mutant IDH1 20-mer peptide, with topical imiquimod. Germline V gives CDR1 MNHEY, CDR2 SMNVEV (reference sequence). This CDR3 has 13 residues. V was clipped by 8 bases and J by 4 bases, with 14 bases between them. The chain has TRBV27 and TRBJ1-1; TRBD1 might be the D (6 bases). The specimen comprised PBMCs, sampled from a glioma patient whose treatment included an IDH1 peptide vaccine. The origin of this receptor is a woman between 18 and 29 years old with glioma. The CDR3 spells CASSTGLGTEAFF. The DNA for the CDR3 is TGTGCCAGCTCAACAGGGTTGGGCACTGAAGCTTTCTTT.